A single sample is the source of the 21 T cell receptor beta chains below, sequenced in a study of identical twins. TCRdb re-derived calls from the 5' RACE reads in MiXCR, one entry per CDR3 protein. The sample carries some 900,000 distinct CDR3 sequences, roughly 12% recorded once. The same sample was also used in a study of yellow fever vaccine responses in identical twins.

Specimen: PBMCs. The receptor set was obtained from a woman aged 18-35 years in good health.

This clonotype was counted many times. The chain carries TRBV5-6 and TRBJ2-7, with D unresolved. The CDR3 spans 13 residues. Germline CDR1 and CDR2: SGHDT and YYEEEE. Trimming took off 1 base at V and 3 bases at J, with 8 bases between the two ends. CDR3 in DNA: TGTGCCAGCAGCTTGAGACCAAACTACGAGCAGTACTTC. Translated: CASSLRPNYEQYF.

The gene calls are TRBV28 and TRBJ2-1; D is perhaps TRBD2 (5 bases). V lost 2 bases and J 2 bases, leaving 10 bases between the germline ends. From germline, CDR1 is MDHEN and CDR2 SYDVKM. The CDR3 consists of 15 residues. CDR3 nucleotide sequence: TGTGCCAGCAGTTTAGGGAGTCTAGCCTACAATGAGCAGTTCTTC. Residues: CASSLGSLAYNEQFF.

The chain is built from TRBV10-2 and TRBJ1-4, with 9 positions matching TRBD1. Germline CDR1 WSHSY, CDR2 SAAADI. CDR3 length: 14 residues. V lost 10 bases to trimming and J lost 7 bases; unmatched junction nucleotides: 10. DNA for the CDR3: TGCGCCACCGAACCGGGGACAGGGACTGAAAAACTGTTTTTT. It yields the protein CATEPGTGTEKLFF.

The table lists this clonotype with many counts. The CDR3 here is CASSLERGFTDTQYF. Here the CDR3 DNA reads TGTGCCAGCAGTTTAGAGCGGGGGTTCACAGATACGCAGTATTTT. This rearrangement joins TRBV12-3 or TRBV12-4 to TRBJ2-3, with 8 bases that match TRBD2. V was pared by 1 base and J by 2 bases, with 2 bases of the junction left unmatched. There are 15 residues in the CDR3.

This clonotype was found a few times. The J gene is TRBJ2-1, the V gene TRBV12-3 or TRBV12-4; D remains unclear. The CDR3 covers 14 residues. The ends were cut back, 2 bases at V and 7 bases at J, with 12 bases in the middle. Here the CDR3 DNA reads TGTGCCAGCAGTTTACCCCCTACCCTGAATGAGCAGTTCTTC. The encoded protein is CASSLPPTLNEQFF.

This clonotype showed up just a few times. The chain is built from TRBV3-1 and TRBJ2-5; tentatively, D is TRBD1 (5 bases). Germline assignment: CDR1 LGHDT and CDR2 YNNKEL (reference sequence). The CDR3 spans 15 residues. The germline V and J ends were trimmed by 2 bases and 2 bases, with 12 bases remaining between them. The CDR3 nucleotides are TGTGCCAGCAGCCAAAGTCCAGGGCTACAAGAGACCCAGTACTTC. Its translation: CASSQSPGLQETQYF.

The rearrangement links TRBV11-2 to TRBJ2-7, with TRBD2 matching 9 bases. CDR3 length equals 15 residues. Trimming at V came to 4 bases and at J to 5 bases, leaving 9 bases not matched to a gene. Looked up from germline, CDR1 is SGHAT and CDR2 is FQNNGV. Here the CDR3 reads CASSSVAGGRHEQYF. In DNA form, the CDR3 reads TGTGCCAGCAGCTCTGTGGCGGGGGGGCGCCACGAGCAGTACTTC.

This clonotype has just a few counts. V is TRBV9 and J is TRBJ1-2; unclear D gene. The length of the CDR3 is 12 residues. Germline V gene lookup returns CDR1 SGDLS and CDR2 YYNGEE. Trimming cost V 6 bases and J 4 bases, with 10 bases left between them. This CDR3 reads CASTEWAYGYTF. DNA of the CDR3: TGTGCCAGCACTGAGTGGGCCTATGGCTACACCTTC.

This clonotype was detected a few times. The V gene is TRBV20-1, the J gene TRBJ2-7, with TRBD2 matching over 8 bases. The germline gives CDR1 DFQATT, CDR2 SNEGSKA (reference sequence). V trimming: 0 bases; J trimming: 4 bases; junction bases outside the gene matches: 2. The CDR3 sequence is 13 residues long. CDR3 loop: CSARDAGGYEQYV. CDR3 nucleotides: TGCAGTGCTAGAGACGCGGGGGGTTACGAGCAGTACGTC.

This clonotype was counted between two and nine times. The gene calls are TRBV20-1 and TRBJ1-5; 7 nucleotides agree with TRBD1. V shed 5 bases, J shed 1 base, and the junction held 11 bases outside the gene matches. Germline CDR1 and CDR2: DFQATT and SNEGSKA (reference sequence). The CDR3 length is 16 residues. CDR3 amino acids: CSAPKTTGVSNQPQHF. CDR3 sequence (DNA): TGCAGTGCTCCCAAAACAACAGGGGTGAGCAATCAGCCCCAGCATTTT.

This clonotype turned up a few times. This rearrangement joins TRBV15 to TRBJ1-2; D is undetermined. Germline V gene data show CDR1 as LNHNV and CDR2 as YYDKDF (reference sequence). Trimming left V 5 bases short and J 4 bases short, with 14 bases between. The CDR3 consists of 14 residues. The CDR3 coding sequence is TGTGCCACCAGCCGGGAAAAGGTGGGCTATGGCTACACCTTC. Protein: CATSREKVGYGYTF.

This clonotype has only a few counts. V gene TRBV19 combines with J gene TRBJ2-2; a possible D gene is TRBD2 (5 bases). CDR1 LNHDA and CDR2 SQIVND come from the germline V gene (reference sequence). Trimming removed 4 bases at V and 6 bases at J, with 9 bases between. There are 13 residues in the CDR3. The CDR3 DNA follows: TGTGCCAGTAGTACTCTAGCCTCCGGGGAGCTGTTTTTT. This codes for CASSTLASGELFF.

This clonotype was observed at least ten times. V and J are TRBV3-1 and TRBJ2-2; D remains unclear. The germline gives CDR1 LGHDT, CDR2 YNNKEL (reference sequence). V was pared by 1 base and J by 5 bases, with 5 bases between. This CDR3 region has 13 residues. CDR3 sequence: CASSQVETGELFF. Here the CDR3 DNA reads TGTGCCAGCAGCCAAGTTGAGACCGGGGAGCTGTTTTTT.

This clonotype occurred a few times. The chain links TRBV5-1 to TRBJ2-5; 9 nucleotides match TRBD1. This CDR3 region has 14 residues. Trimming at V came to 4 bases and at J to 2 bases, leaving 3 bases not matched to a gene. Germline V lookup: CDR1 SGHRS, CDR2 YFSETQ. CDR3: CASSTDRGQETQYF. The DNA for the CDR3 is TGCGCCAGCAGCACCGACAGGGGGCAAGAGACCCAGTACTTC.

Concerning this clonotype itself: At one of its ends the junction is not consistent with the germline gene, which may arise from a read error. The rearrangement uses TRBV14 and TRBJ2-3; TRBD2 matches 7 bases. CDR3 size: 15 residues. In germline, CDR1 is SGHDN, CDR2 FVKESK. CDR3 loop: CANSQVPGRSDTQYF. CDR3 DNA sequence: TGTGCCAACAGCCAAGTTCCCGGGAGGTCAGATACGCAGTATTTT. Full variable domain (outside the CDR3, taken from reference TRBV14 and TRBJ2-3): EAGVTQFPSHSVIEKGQTVTLRCDPISGHDNLYWYRRVMGKEIKFLLHFVKESKQDESGMPNNRFLAERTGGTYSTLKVQPAELEDSGVYFCANSQVPGRSDTQYFGPGTRLTVL.

The chain carries TRBV7-2 and TRBJ2-7; D possibly corresponds to TRBD2 (5 bases). The CDR3 totals 14 residues. V was shortened by 4 bases and J by 0 bases, with 10 bases between the two germline ends. CDR1 and CDR2 (germline): SGHTA, FQGNSA. The DNA of the CDR3 is TGTGCCAGCAGCTCGCGGGTTAACTCCTACGAGCAGTACTTC. It encodes CASSSRVNSYEQYF.

The CDR3 loop is CSVPAGTGANVLTF. CDR3 nucleotides: TGCAGCGTCCCCGCGGGGACTGGGGCCAACGTCCTGACTTTC. The rearrangement uses TRBV29-1 and TRBJ2-6; the D gene is possibly TRBD2 (6 bases). Trimming removed 6 bases from V and 2 bases from J, with 11 bases in between. Per germline, CDR1 SQVTM and CDR2 ANQGSEA. This CDR3 spans 14 amino acids. The full variable domain, rest sourced from reference TRBV29-1 and TRBJ2-6, is SAVISQKPSRDICQRGTSLTIQCQVDSQVTMMFWYRQQPGQSLTLIATANQGSEATYESGFVIDKFPISRPNLTFSTLTVSNMSPEDSSIYLCSVPAGTGANVLTFGAGSRLTVL.

This clonotype was seen a few times. The chain carries TRBV12-3 or TRBV12-4 and TRBJ2-3, with 8 bases identical to TRBD1. V lost 7 bases to trimming and J lost 0 bases; unmatched junction nucleotides: 15. CDR3 size: 18 residues. The CDR3 DNA follows: TGTGCCAGCAACCGACAGGGGCGGCGGATACCTAGCACAGATACGCAGTATTTT. Its translation is CASNRQGRRIPSTDTQYF.

The chain employs TRBV6-1 and TRBJ1-1, with D possibly matching TRBD1 (6 bases). The CDR3 runs 16 residues. The germline gives CDR1 MNHNS, CDR2 SASEGT. Trimming took 6 bases from V and 0 from J, leaving 17 bases between them. In DNA, the CDR3 is TGTGCCAGCAGCCTCGGGGGGGCTCCCATGAACACTGAAGCTTTCTTT. It is translated as CASSLGGAPMNTEAFF.

The V gene is TRBV28, the J gene TRBJ2-5; D possibly corresponds to TRBD2 (5 bases). The CDR3 runs to 15 residues. CDR1 and CDR2 from the germline V gene are MDHEN and SYDVKM. Trimming cost V 7 bases and J 4 bases, with 19 bases left between them. CDR3 sequence (DNA): TGTGCCAGCACCGAATTCGGGATGGTATTAGAGACCCAGTACTTC. This sequence encodes CASTEFGMVLETQYF.

V and J are TRBV10-2 and TRBJ2-5, with D unresolved. Per germline, CDR1 WSHSY and CDR2 SAAADI. V lost 4 bases to trimming and J lost 1 base, with 10 bases between them. The CDR3 is made up of 14 amino acids. DNA for the CDR3: TGCGCCAGCAGTGGCAGGATCATCCAAGAGACCCAGTACTTC. Translating it yields CASSGRIIQETQYF.